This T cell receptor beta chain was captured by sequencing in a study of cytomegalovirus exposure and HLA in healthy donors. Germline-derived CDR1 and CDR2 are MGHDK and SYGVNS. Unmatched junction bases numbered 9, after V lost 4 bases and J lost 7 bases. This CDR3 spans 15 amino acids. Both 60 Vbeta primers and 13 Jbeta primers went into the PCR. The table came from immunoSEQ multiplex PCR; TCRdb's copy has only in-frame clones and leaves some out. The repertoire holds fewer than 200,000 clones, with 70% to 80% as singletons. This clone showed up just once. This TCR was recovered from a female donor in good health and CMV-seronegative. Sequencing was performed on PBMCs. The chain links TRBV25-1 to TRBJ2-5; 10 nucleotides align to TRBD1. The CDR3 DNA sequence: TGTGCCAGCAGTGTAACCGGGACAGGGGTTGGGACCCAGTACTTC. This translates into CASSVTGTGVGTQYF. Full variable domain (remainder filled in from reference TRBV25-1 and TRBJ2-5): EADIYQTPRYLVIGTGKKITLECSQTMGHDKMYWYQQDPGMELHLIHYSYGVNSTEKGDLSSESTVSRIRTEHFPLTLESARPSHTSQYLCASSVTGTGVGTQYFGPGTRLLVL.